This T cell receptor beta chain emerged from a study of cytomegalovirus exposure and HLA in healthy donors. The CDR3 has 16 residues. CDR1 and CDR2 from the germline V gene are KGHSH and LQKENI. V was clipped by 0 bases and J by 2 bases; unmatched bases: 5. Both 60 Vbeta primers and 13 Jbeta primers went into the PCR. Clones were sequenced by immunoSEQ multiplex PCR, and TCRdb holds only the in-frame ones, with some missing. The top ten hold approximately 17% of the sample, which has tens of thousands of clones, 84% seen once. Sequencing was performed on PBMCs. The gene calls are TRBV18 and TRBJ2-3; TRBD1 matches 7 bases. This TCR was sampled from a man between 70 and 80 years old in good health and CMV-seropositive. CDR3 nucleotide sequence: TGTGCCAGCTCACCACCGAGGGGGCGAGACACAGATACGCAGTATTTT. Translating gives CASSPPRGRDTDTQYF. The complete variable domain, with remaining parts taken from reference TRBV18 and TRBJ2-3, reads NAGVMQNPRHLVRRRGQEARLRCSPMKGHSHVYWYRQLPEEGLKFMVYLQKENIIDESGMPKERFSAEFPKEGPSILRIQQVVRGDSAAYFCASSPPRGRDTDTQYFGPGTRLTVL.